This entry features one TCR beta chain sequence. The antigen it recognizes is unknown. The germline gene is not matched at one end of the junction; a read error may be the cause. The donors were about 40 Caucasian individuals from Russia, aged roughly 6 to 95 years, who were systemically healthy. Around 10 milliliters of peripheral blood were collected from each donor into EDTA-treated Vacutainer tubes. PBMCs were isolated by Ficoll-Paque density-gradient centrifugation, with at least 6 million obtained per sample. Total RNA, at least 6 micrograms per sample, was extracted from PBMCs with Trizol reagent. For every donor, an aliquot of PBMCs went through flow cytometry to measure the percentages of naive CD45RAhigh/CD27high T cells. CDR1 is given as DFQATT and CDR2 as SNEGSKA, both from the germline V gene (reference sequence). Measured from the cysteine to the phenylalanine, the CDR3 is 20 residues long. Solely the CDR3 DNA is kept, with 60 bases framed from the first base.

The sample comes from a study of blood T cells in healthy people across ages (dated by TCRdb to between 2014 and 2017). Background on the whole study: Template switching captured roughly one uniquely barcoded TCR beta cDNA molecule per two T cells in model experiments. Using deep sequencing normalized with unique cDNA molecular identifiers, the study measured how TCR beta repertoire diversity changes with age. Donors were grouped into four age groups: young (average approximately 15 years), middle-aged (under 40), aged (approximately 58) and long-lived (82). To avoid experimental bias, donors of different ages were spread randomly across the sequencing lanes. For two donors (one aged 18 to 29 and one aged 80 or older), the study analyzed two additional independent replicas of 1 million unique cDNA reads from the same blood draw.

Libraries were constructed by 5' RACE. A second PCR of about 7 to 12 cycles was run with a J-beta primer mix and a sample-barcoded 5' primer. A unique molecular identifier was introduced onto each TCR beta cDNA molecule by a template-switch 5' adaptor carrying 12 random nucleotides. At least 2.5 million CDR3-containing paired-end reads were obtained from each sample. First-strand cDNA was synthesized from all RNA with the Mint cDNA synthesis kit, primed by a TRBC-specific oligonucleotide. Following uracil-DNA glycosylase treatment, a first 18-cycle PCR with universal primers M1SS and BC2_uni_R was performed on all cDNA. The study's processing was this. Each sample was normalized by randomly selecting 1 million high-quality reads, each carrying a distinct molecular identifier. Instead of being binned into consensus sequences, reads with shared molecular identifiers were discarded. MiTCR, run with a Q25 quality threshold and the strictest error-elimination algorithm, handled CDR3 identification, clonotype clustering and error correction. A nonparametric unseen species model using Euler transformation provided a lower-bound estimate of total TCR beta diversity. TCRdb ran its own pipeline on the public reads, namely fastp trimming at Q25 and MiXCR clone calling, and kept in-frame beta chains. For every CDR3 protein sequence, its rows merge into one entry that carries the most common genes and DNA. These V and J calls originate from TCRdb's pipeline instead of the authors' own analysis. This sample has approximately 1,700,000 distinct CDR3 sequences in its table, and roughly two fifths of those were observed once. The top ten clones comprise about 21% of the sample.

Paper-wide results and their limitations: Observed TCR beta diversity per million T cells fell roughly linearly with age, and a significant reduction was already apparent by age roughly 40. Because the CMV infection status of the donors was unknown, age-related changes in expanded clonotypes may potentially have been confounded. Total diversity estimates from one million sequenced T cells were considered lower bounds and underestimates. A strong correlation was found between observed TCR beta diversity and the percentage of naive T cells measured by flow cytometry. The long-lived group showed more naive CD4+ T cells, fewer expanded clones and increased TCR diversity than the aged group, suggesting age selection. Bulk unsorted PBMC profiling prevented conclusive comparison of naive and antigen-experienced compartments.

The specimen sequenced was blood. The V gene is TRBV20-1 and the J gene is TRBJ2-7; TRBD2 aligns with 14 central bases. The sequence came from a human donor in good health. The nucleotide sequence is TGCAGTGCTGGGGGAGAGCCCAGGACTAGCGGGGGGCCGAGCTCCTGCGAGCAGTACTTC. Translated, it reads CSAGGEPRTSGGPSSCEQYF.